The 9 T cell receptor beta chains listed next were all sequenced from one sample in a study of shared T cell receptors in the human thymus. Using immunoSEQ multiplex PCR, the repertoire was profiled, and TCRdb retains in-frame clones only, with some absent. The table records about 500,000 clones, approximately 78% of them present only once. The sample was also linked to a second study, of human thymus T cells.

Sample: thymocytes. The receptors here all came from a boy in the first two years of life with a congenital heart defect.

The chain has TRBV11-2 and TRBJ2-6; 8 bases agree with TRBD1. The ends lost 5 bases at V and 0 bases at J; junction bases unmatched: 9. Germline CDR1 reads SGHAT; CDR2 reads FQNNGV. The CDR3 spans 18 residues. CDR3 sequence (DNA): TGTGCCAGCAGCCCGCAGGGGGCGGGTATCTCTGGGGCCAACGTCCTGACTTTC. It codes for CASSPQGAGISGANVLTF.

This chain uses TRBV6-1 with TRBJ2-7, with 13 bases fitting TRBD2. Germline values: CDR1 MNHNS, CDR2 SASEGT. Losses at the gene ends were 1 base for V and 1 base for J; bases not matched to a gene: 10. The CDR3 covers 19 residues. The CDR3 sequence is CASSEGPGLAGLGSYEQYF. The CDR3 bases are TGTGCCAGCAGTGAAGGTCCGGGACTAGCGGGGTTGGGTTCCTACGAGCAGTACTTC.

This chain links TRBV6-5 with TRBJ1-3; D possibly corresponds to TRBD1 (6 bases). CDR1 is MNHEY, CDR2 SVGAGI, per germline. This CDR3 contains 14 residues. Trimming took 9 bases from V and 4 from J, leaving 16 bases between them. CDR3 region: CARTNPGHGNTIYF. CDR3 coding DNA: TGTGCCAGAACCAACCCGGGACACGGAAACACCATATATTTT.

This clone was seen just once. The chain combines TRBV27 with TRBJ2-4; no clear D gene. Germline lookup yields CDR1 MNHEY and CDR2 SMNVEV (reference sequence). The CDR3 has 13 residues. The V end lost 8 bases, the J end lost 0 bases, and 8 bases lay between the germline ends. CDR3 amino acids: CASLARAKNIQYF. The DNA of the CDR3 is TGTGCCAGCTTAGCAAGAGCCAAAAACATTCAGTACTTC.

The V call is TRBV4-1, the J call TRBJ2-5; a possible D gene is TRBD2 (5 bases). Germline CDR1 is MGHRA and CDR2 is YSYEKL. The ends were cut back, 0 bases at V and 1 base at J, with 12 bases in the middle. This CDR3 contains 16 residues. CDR3 sequence: CASSQETRASQETQYF. The CDR3 region has the DNA TGCGCCAGCAGCCAAGAAACTAGAGCCTCCCAAGAGACCCAGTACTTC.

The rearrangement joins TRBV6-5 to TRBJ2-3, with D uncertain. Trimming took 0 bases from V and 2 from J, leaving 12 bases between them. CDR1 is MNHEY, CDR2 SVGAGI, per germline. The CDR3 sequence is 16 residues long. Here the CDR3 DNA reads TGTGCCAGCAGTTACTCGACTTCTGGAAACACAGATACGCAGTATTTT. Translated: CASSYSTSGNTDTQYF.

The chain recombines TRBV7-6 with TRBJ2-7; tentative D call: TRBD2 (5 bases). V dropped 5 bases and J dropped 5 bases, with 16 bases sitting between them. Germline-derived CDR1 and CDR2 are SGHVS and FNYEAQ. The CDR3 extends over 14 amino acids. CDR3 DNA: TGTGCCAGCAGCCCTATGGACTTAGCCAACGAGCAGTACTTC. It codes for CASSPMDLANEQYF.

V is TRBV10-3 and J is TRBJ1-1, with 7 nucleotides matching TRBD1. CDR3 length: 13 residues. V dropped 7 bases and J dropped 3; count of bases not matched to a gene: 5. CDR1 ENHRY and CDR2 SYGVKD come from the germline V gene. This CDR3 reads CAINRGGDTEAFF. CDR3 DNA: TGTGCCATCAACAGGGGCGGGGACACTGAAGCTTTCTTT.

J is TRBJ1-5 and V is TRBV7-8; the match to TRBD1 covers 9 bases. The CDR3 has 18 residues. The germline CDR1 and CDR2 sequences are SGHVS and FQNEAQ. Unmatched junction bases numbered 11, after V lost 5 bases and J lost 0 bases. CDR3 nucleotides: TGTGCCAGCAGCACCCGGGACAGGGACAATAATAGCAATCAGCCCCAGCATTTT. Its protein is CASSTRDRDNNSNQPQHF.